This T cell receptor beta chain originates from a study of metastatic and nonmetastatic thyroid tumors (dated by TCRdb to 2019 to 2021). For the study in its entirety: Repertoires from peripheral blood and from tumor or nodule tissue samples of malignant and benign thyroid patients were compared. The paper as a whole reports these results and caveats: In both blood and tumor samples, TCR beta diversity was reported to be significantly higher in malignant tumors than in benign nodules.

None of the patients had been given any treatment before thyroid surgery. Patient clinical samples collected from the early 2010s to the late 2010s were retrospectively analysed using T-cell receptor beta sequencing. Only a few counts were recorded for this clone. Which antigen it targets is not known. Within one base of it there is no much larger clone, and no base qualities were kept. The sample contains more than one DNA sequence encoding this CDR3. The library was generated by PCR. Data came from an Illumina HiSeq 4000. The TCR beta-chain CDR3 region of each patient was profiled by high-throughput sequencing. In the source study's methods: The researchers built a classifier to tell apart papillary thyroid cancer patients with distant metastasis, based on CDR3 differences among clinicopathological groups. To measure repertoire diversity the researchers used the Shannon index, while the Morisita-Horn index served to gauge how similar the tumor and blood repertoires were. TCRdb redid the processing of the public reads, applying fastp at Q25 and MiXCR, and retained in-frame beta chains. These V and J calls originate from TCRdb's pipeline instead of the authors' own analysis. Here the sample has about 38,000 clones; around 43% occur a single time. The top ten clones comprise roughly a quarter of the sample.

Its CDR3 holds 13 amino acids, cysteine through phenylalanine. Only CDR3 DNA is held: 39 bases, read in frame from base 1. The trim is 2 bases for V and 8 bases for J, with a gap of 7 bases between the germline ends. The germline V gene gives CDR1 as MNHNS and CDR2 as SASEGT. Source material: tumor tissue. Recombination connected TRBV6-1 to TRBJ1-6; the D region possibly corresponds to TRBD1 (5 bases align). The TCR originated in a male donor with papillary thyroid cancer or a benign thyroid nodule (not recorded which). Some clones in this sample may be carry-over from other donors' samples. CDR3 protein: CASSELGDSPLHF. DNA sequence: TGTGCCAGCAGTGAACTAGGGGATTCACCCCTCCACTTT.